This T cell receptor beta chain was profiled in a study of vaccination effects on CD4 cells after COVID-19. Overall study context: Subjects were given two BNT162b2 or mRNA-1273 vaccine doses.

About this clone itself: As yet, its antigen is unknown.

Expansion of antigen-specific CD4+ T cells with viral peptide pools was carried out by the ViraFEST assay before sequencing. Culturing for 10 to 11 days preceded CD4+ T cell isolation. Vaccinees lacked prior SARS-CoV-2 infection and tested negative for nucleocapsid antibodies. The researchers cultured fewer than 2.5 million PBMC per well with around 9.2 IU/ml IL-2 and 9.5 to 10 ug/ml peptides. A half-medium replacement with IL-2 medium was carried out on days 3 and 7. The study's findings and limits: There was marked clonal contraction among infection- and vaccine-induced clones late after vaccination.

Only in-frame clones appear in the TCRdb table, and some are missing; sequencing was by immunoSEQ multiplex PCR. The table lists about 41,000 clones, around 67% of them singletons. The germline V gene encodes CDR1 SGHAT and CDR2 FQNNGV. CDR3 length: 11 residues. The ends were cut back, 3 bases at V and 5 bases at J, with 4 bases in the middle. This chain connects TRBV11-2 to TRBJ2-5; the D is unclear. The sequence was obtained from a human donor who received a COVID-19 vaccine. The sequencing here drew on CD4+ T cells from PBMCs cultured with HCoV-OC43 spike peptides, taken before COVID-19 vaccination. Regarding subset: HCoV-OC43 spike overlapping peptide pool stimulation. CDR3 in DNA: TGTGCCAGCAGCTTGTGGGAGACCCAGTACTTC. Protein product: CASSLWETQYF.